This T cell receptor beta chain originates from a study of cytomegalovirus exposure and HLA in healthy donors. Trimming took off 7 bases at V and 4 bases at J, with 13 bases between the two ends. Germline V gene sequence: CDR1 MDHEN, CDR2 SYDVKM. The CDR3 totals 13 residues. Study-level points and caveats: Highly shared variants forming one cluster were likely a sequencing artifact.

Amplification used 60 Vbeta primers and 13 Jbeta primers. Clones were sequenced by immunoSEQ multiplex PCR, and TCRdb holds only the in-frame ones, with some missing. Of roughly 100,000 clones detected, about 80% appear once; the ten largest clones hold approximately 11%. A word on this clone: Its antigen is as yet unknown.

Unrecorded immune exposure was likely among donors, who were nominally healthy when sampled. Material for sequencing was PBMCs. The V call is TRBV28, the J call TRBJ1-1, with D perhaps matching TRBD1 (5 bases). The receptor comes from a young man in good health and CMV-seropositive. The DNA for the CDR3 is TGTGCCAGCACTTCGACAGTAGCCACTGAAGCTTTCTTT. Protein: CASTSTVATEAFF. Variable domain in full (rest from reference TRBV28 and TRBJ1-1): DVKVTQSSRYLVKRTGEKVFLECVQDMDHENMFWYRQDPGLGLRLIYFSYDVKMKEKGDIPEGYSVSREKKERFSLILESASTNQTSMYLCASTSTVATEAFFGQGTRLTVV.